The 2 T cell receptor beta chains below come from one sample, sequenced in a study of cytomegalovirus exposure and HLA in healthy donors. PCR was performed using 60 Vbeta and 13 Jbeta primers. Clones were sequenced by immunoSEQ multiplex PCR, and TCRdb holds only the in-frame ones, with some missing. The sample yields 200,000 to 250,000 clones, 78% seen once. Sequenced: PBMCs. All receptors come from a boy younger than 18 in good health and CMV-seronegative.

The chain couples TRBV18 to TRBJ1-1; 7 positions match TRBD1. There are 15 residues in the CDR3. After removal of 3 bases from V and 1 base from J, the junction contained 5 bases not matched to a gene. CDR1 and CDR2 from the germline V gene are KGHSH and LQKENI. This CDR3 is CASSPPGQQNTEAFF. DNA of the CDR3: TGTGCCAGCTCACCCCCGGGACAGCAGAACACTGAAGCTTTCTTT. The variable domain in full, completed from reference TRBV18 and TRBJ1-1, reads NAGVMQNPRHLVRRRGQEARLRCSPMKGHSHVYWYRQLPEEGLKFMVYLQKENIIDESGMPKERFSAEFPKEGPSILRIQQVVRGDSAAYFCASSPPGQQNTEAFFGQGTRLTVV.

The chain joins TRBV19 to TRBJ1-1; 9 bases are shared with TRBD1. The CDR3 has 14 residues. Germline lookup yields CDR1 LNHDA and CDR2 SQIVND (reference sequence). V shed 6 bases, J shed 7 bases, and the junction held 9 bases outside the gene matches. The CDR3 region is CASSLGQGYGEAFF. DNA for the CDR3: TGTGCCAGTAGCCTAGGACAGGGGTACGGTGAAGCTTTCTTT.